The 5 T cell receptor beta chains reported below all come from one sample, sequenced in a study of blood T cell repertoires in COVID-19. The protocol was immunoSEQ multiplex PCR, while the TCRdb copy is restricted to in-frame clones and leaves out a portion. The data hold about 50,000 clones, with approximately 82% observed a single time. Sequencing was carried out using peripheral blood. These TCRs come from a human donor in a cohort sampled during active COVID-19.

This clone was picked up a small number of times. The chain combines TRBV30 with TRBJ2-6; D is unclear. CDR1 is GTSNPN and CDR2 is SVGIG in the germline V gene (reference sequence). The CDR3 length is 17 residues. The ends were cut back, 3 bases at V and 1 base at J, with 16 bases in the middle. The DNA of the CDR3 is TGTGCCTGGAGGCGAGGTCGTACCAGATCTGGGGCCAACGTCCTGACTTTC. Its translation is CAWRRGRTRSGANVLTF.

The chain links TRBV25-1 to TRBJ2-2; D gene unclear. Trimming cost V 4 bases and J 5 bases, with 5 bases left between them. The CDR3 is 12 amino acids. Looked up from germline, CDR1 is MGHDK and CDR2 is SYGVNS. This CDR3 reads CASSVSTGELFF. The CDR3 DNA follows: TGTGCCAGCAGTGTTTCTACCGGGGAGCTGTTTTTT.

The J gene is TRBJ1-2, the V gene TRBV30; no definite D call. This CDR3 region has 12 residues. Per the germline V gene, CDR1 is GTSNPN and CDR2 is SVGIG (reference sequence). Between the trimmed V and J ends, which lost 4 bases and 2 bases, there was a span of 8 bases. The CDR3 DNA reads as TGTGCCTGGAAGGGAGGAAACTATGGCTACACCTTC. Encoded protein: CAWKGGNYGYTF.

CDR3 DNA: TGTGCCAGCGTAGGGGGAGTAGGTGAAAAACTGTTTTTT. As protein: CASVGGVGEKLFF. The V gene is TRBV6-6, the J gene TRBJ1-4, with D possibly matching TRBD1 (6 bases). The CDR3 runs to 13 residues. Germline V gene lookup returns CDR1 MNHNY and CDR2 SVGAGI (reference sequence). The V and J ends lost 8 bases and 7 bases respectively, with 14 bases between them.

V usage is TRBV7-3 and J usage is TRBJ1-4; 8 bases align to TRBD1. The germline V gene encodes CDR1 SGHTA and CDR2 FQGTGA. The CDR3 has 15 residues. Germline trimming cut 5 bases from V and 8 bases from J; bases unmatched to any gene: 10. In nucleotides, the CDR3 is TGTGCCAGCAGCCCTCGTCGGGACAGGACGGAAAAACTGTTTTTT. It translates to CASSPRRDRTEKLFF. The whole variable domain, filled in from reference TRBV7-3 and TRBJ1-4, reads GAGVSQTPSNKVTEKGKYVELRCDPISGHTALYWYRQSLGQGPEFLIYFQGTGAADDSGLPNDRFFAVRPEGSVSTLKIQRTERGDSAVYLCASSPRRDRTEKLFFGSGTQLSVL.